The 20 T cell receptor beta chains given below trace back to one sample, sequenced in a study of cytomegalovirus exposure and HLA in healthy donors. Libraries were prepared by immunoSEQ multiplex PCR; TCRdb keeps only in-frame clonotypes and omits some of them. The data show 100,000 to 150,000 clones, about 96% seen once. Material: PBMCs. The receptors derive from a man between 18 and 29 years old in good health and CMV-seronegative.

The genes are TRBV6-5 and TRBJ1-1; no firm D call. In germline, CDR1 is MNHEY, CDR2 SVGAGI. Between the trimmed V and J ends, which lost 5 bases and 9 bases, there was a span of 19 bases. CDR3 length: 14 amino acids. The CDR3 protein is CASSPTTVTPQAFF. The DNA of the CDR3 is TGTGCCAGCAGTCCGACTACGGTGACACCGCAAGCTTTCTTT.

CDR3: CSGRDNEQFF. The DNA of the CDR3 is TGCAGTGGACGGGACAATGAGCAGTTCTTC. This rearrangement joins TRBV20-1 to TRBJ2-1; D is uncertain. CDR1 is DFQATT, CDR2 SNEGSKA, per germline (reference sequence). Trimming pared 7 bases from V and 5 bases from J, leaving 6 bases between. There are 10 residues in the CDR3.

The V call is TRBV6-1, the J call TRBJ2-3; D may be TRBD2 (5 bases). The CDR3 has 14 residues. With 3 bases removed from V and 3 bases from J, the gap between germline ends came to 10 bases. Per germline, CDR1 MNHNS and CDR2 SASEGT. The CDR3, as DNA: TGTGCCAGCAGTGATTACCGGGGAACAGATACGCAGTATTTT. This encodes CASSDYRGTDTQYF.

This chain links TRBV30 with TRBJ2-2; D is perhaps TRBD2 (6 bases). From germline, CDR1 is GTSNPN and CDR2 SVGIG (reference sequence). V lost 5 bases and J 5 bases, leaving 9 bases between the germline ends. The CDR3 runs to 12 residues. CDR3 loop: CAWSEGTGELFF. The CDR3 DNA reads as TGTGCCTGGTCGGAGGGGACCGGGGAGCTGTTTTTT. The full variable domain, its missing parts supplied by reference TRBV30 and TRBJ2-2, is SQTIHQWPATLVQPVGSPLSLECTVEGTSNPNLYWYRQAAGRGLQLLFYSVGIGQISSEVPQNLSASRPQDRQFILSSKKLLLSDSGFYLCAWSEGTGELFFGEGSRLTVL.

The chain has TRBV30 and TRBJ1-2, with TRBD1 identical over 8 bases. The CDR3 has 16 amino acids. The V gene's germline CDR1 is GTSNPN and CDR2 SVGIG (reference sequence). Losses at the gene ends were 0 bases for V and 7 bases for J; bases not matched to a gene: 13. In DNA, the CDR3 is TGTGCCTGGAGTGTACGTCGGACAGGGCAAGTAGCTGGCTACACCTTC. It yields the protein CAWSVRRTGQVAGYTF.

This chain links TRBV11-2 with TRBJ2-7; 9 nucleotides line up with TRBD2. The length of the CDR3 is 14 residues. Per germline, CDR1 SGHAT and CDR2 FQNNGV. The V gene end was trimmed by 5 bases and the J gene end by 2 bases; junction bases not matched to a gene: 4. In DNA, the CDR3 is TGTGCCAGCAGCCCCTTAGCGGGGGCCTACGAGCAGTACTTC. Encoded protein: CASSPLAGAYEQYF.

The chain employs TRBV12-5 and TRBJ1-2; D may be TRBD1 (5 bases). The germline V gene encodes CDR1 LGHNT and CDR2 FRNRAP. Trimming shortened V by 3 bases and J by 2 bases, and 22 bases separated the two germline ends. The CDR3 length is 18 residues. The CDR3 here is CASGFENHPPRGNYGYTF. The CDR3 coding sequence is TGTGCTAGTGGTTTCGAGAACCACCCCCCGCGGGGCAACTATGGCTACACCTTC.

The chain joins TRBV27 to TRBJ1-2; 8 bases line up with TRBD1. CDR3 size: 14 residues. Looked up from germline, CDR1 is MNHEY and CDR2 is SMNVEV (reference sequence). The trim removed 8 bases at V and 8 bases at J, leaving 13 bases unmatched. The CDR3 reads CASGKTGVTLGYTF. The CDR3 DNA reads TGTGCCAGCGGCAAGACAGGGGTTACGTTGGGCTACACCTTC.

The rearrangement uses TRBV27 and TRBJ1-5; 8 nucleotides match TRBD1. Per germline, CDR1 MNHEY and CDR2 SMNVEV (reference sequence). The CDR3 covers 12 residues. Germline trimming cut 6 bases from V and 10 bases from J; bases unmatched to any gene: 5. CDR3 residues: CASRLGTGPQHF. The CDR3 coding sequence is TGTGCCAGCAGGCTAGGGACAGGCCCCCAGCATTTT.

CDR3 sequence: CASSPGVEGTEAFF. CDR3 nucleotide sequence: TGTGCCAGCTCACCGGGGGTGGAGGGGACTGAAGCTTTCTTT. The chain joins TRBV18 to TRBJ1-1; possibly TRBD1 for D (5 bases). This CDR3 contains 14 residues. V gave up 3 bases and J gave up 5 bases, with 13 bases separating them. Looked up from germline, CDR1 is KGHSH and CDR2 is LQKENI.

This clone was counted only a few times. The rearrangement links TRBV10-3 to TRBJ2-7, with 8 bases that match TRBD1. V trimming: 5 bases; J trimming: 0 bases; junction bases outside the gene matches: 6. Germline V lookup: CDR1 ENHRY, CDR2 SYGVKD. This CDR3 region has 15 residues. The CDR3 DNA sequence: TGTGCCATCAGTTCGGGACAGGTCGCCTCCTACGAGCAGTACTTC. This gives the protein CAISSGQVASYEQYF.

V gene TRBV19 combines with J gene TRBJ2-7; a possible D gene is TRBD2 (6 bases). Germline CDR1 LNHDA, CDR2 SQIVND (reference sequence). V lost 10 bases and J lost 3, with 16 bases in between. This CDR3 is built from 13 residues. The CDR3 loop reads CATRAAGLYEQYF. In DNA, the CDR3 is TGTGCCACTCGGGCAGCGGGTCTCTACGAGCAGTACTTC.

This chain connects TRBV7-2 to TRBJ2-4; 8 nucleotides agree with TRBD2. After removal of 2 bases from V and 12 bases from J, the junction contained 6 bases not matched to a gene. The CDR3 loop spans 13 amino acids. Germline V gene sequence: CDR1 SGHTA, CDR2 FQGNSA. The CDR3, as DNA: TGTGCCAGCAGCTTAAAGCGGGAGACGGGTCAGTACTTC. It translates to CASSLKRETGQYF.

Written as DNA, the CDR3 is TGTGCCAGCAGCTTAGTCGGCGCGGTGTTGGGCAATGAGCAGTTCTTC. This codes for CASSLVGAVLGNEQFF. The chain joins TRBV11-2 to TRBJ2-1; no firm D call. Trimming removed 1 base at V and 6 bases at J, with 16 bases between. The length of the CDR3 is 16 residues. CDR1 SGHAT and CDR2 FQNNGV come from the germline V gene.

This clone was recorded once. The chain carries TRBV29-1 and TRBJ1-3, with D uncertain. CDR3 length equals 11 residues. The germline V gene has CDR1 SQVTM and CDR2 ANQGSEA. Deletions cut 4 bases from V and 2 bases from J, with 3 bases between. The CDR3 DNA sequence: TGCAGCGTTGTAACTGGAAACACCATATATTTT. Amino acid sequence: CSVVTGNTIYF. Combining the CDR3 with reference TRBV29-1 and TRBJ1-3 gives the whole variable domain SAVISQKPSRDICQRGTSLTIQCQVDSQVTMMFWYRQQPGQSLTLIATANQGSEATYESGFVIDKFPISRPNLTFSTLTVSNMSPEDSSIYLCSVVTGNTIYFGEGSWLTVV.

CDR3 coding DNA: TGTGCCAGCAGCTTGCTAGCGGGACCTAGGGAGCAGTACTTC. Translation gives CASSLLAGPREQYF. This rearrangement joins TRBV11-2 to TRBJ2-7; 9 nucleotides agree with TRBD2. CDR1 and CDR2 from the germline V gene are SGHAT and FQNNGV. V shed 3 bases, J shed 7 bases, and the junction held 7 bases outside the gene matches. This CDR3 contains 14 residues. The full variable domain, in which reference TRBV11-2 and TRBJ2-7 provide the parts outside the CDR3, is EAGVAQSPRYKIIEKRQSVAFWCNPISGHATLYWYQQILGQGPKLLIQFQNNGVVDDSQLPKDRFSAERLKGVDSTLKIQPAKLEDSAVYLCASSLLAGPREQYFGPGTRLTVT.

The rearrangement links TRBV2 to TRBJ1-5, with a weak D call TRBD1 (6 bases). Between the trimmed V and J ends, which lost 0 bases and 6 bases, there was a span of 12 bases. Germline CDR1 and CDR2: SNHLY and FYNNEI. The CDR3 runs 15 residues. The CDR3 sequence is CASSEAAGALQPQHF. CDR3 sequence (DNA): TGTGCCAGCAGTGAAGCTGCAGGGGCCCTTCAGCCCCAGCATTTT.

This chain uses TRBV2 with TRBJ2-7; TRBD1 is a possible D gene (6 bases). The V and J ends lost 6 bases and 6 bases respectively, with 12 bases between them. Germline V lookup: CDR1 SNHLY, CDR2 FYNNEI. This CDR3 spans 12 amino acids. The CDR3 coding sequence is TGTGCCAGCAGGGAGACAGGACTCGAGCAGTACTTC. It codes for CASRETGLEQYF. The variable domain in full, with the rest retrieved from reference TRBV2 and TRBJ2-7, is EPEVTQTPSHQVTQMGQEVILRCVPISNHLYFYWYRQILGQKVEFLVSFYNNEISEKSEIFDDQFSVERPDGSNFTLKIRSTKLEDSAMYFCASRETGLEQYFGPGTRLTVT.

This chain links TRBV28 with TRBJ2-2; TRBD2 is a possible D gene (6 bases). Germline CDR1 is MDHEN and CDR2 is SYDVKM. V lost 7 bases and J lost 3, with 15 bases in between. This CDR3 contains 15 residues. CDR3 sequence (DNA): TGTGCCAGCACGGTGGGAGGACCTCACACCGGGGAGCTGTTTTTT. Encoded protein: CASTVGGPHTGELFF.

The gene calls are TRBV7-2 and TRBJ2-3; perhaps TRBD2 as D (5 bases). The CDR3 totals 14 residues. CDR1 and CDR2 (germline): SGHTA, FQGNSA. V was trimmed by 3 bases and J by 2 bases, leaving 9 bases between them. CDR3 sequence reads: CASSLRADTDTQYF. CDR3 coding DNA: TGTGCCAGCAGCTTGAGAGCGGACACAGATACGCAGTATTTT.